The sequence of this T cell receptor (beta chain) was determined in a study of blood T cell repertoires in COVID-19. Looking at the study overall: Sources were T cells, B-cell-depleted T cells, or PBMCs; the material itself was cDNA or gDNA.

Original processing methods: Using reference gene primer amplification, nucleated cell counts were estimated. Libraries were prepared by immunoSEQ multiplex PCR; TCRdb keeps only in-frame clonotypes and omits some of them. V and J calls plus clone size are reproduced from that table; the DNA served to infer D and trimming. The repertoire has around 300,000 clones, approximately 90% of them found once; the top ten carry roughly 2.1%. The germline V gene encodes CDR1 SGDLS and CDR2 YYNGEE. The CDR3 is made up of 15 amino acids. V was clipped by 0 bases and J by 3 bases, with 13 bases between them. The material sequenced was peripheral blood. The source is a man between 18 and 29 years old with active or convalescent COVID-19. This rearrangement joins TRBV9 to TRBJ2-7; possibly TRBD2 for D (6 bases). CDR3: CASSVAGEPHYEQYF. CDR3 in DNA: TGTGCCAGCAGCGTAGCGGGGGAGCCCCACTACGAGCAGTACTTC.